Shown below are 2 T cell receptor beta chains from a single sample sequenced in a study of T-cell reconstitution after alpha-beta-depleted transplantation in children. Unique molecular identifiers were used in preparing the TCRbeta library. TCRdb analysed the PCR reads with MiXCR anew, one entry per CDR3 protein. The repertoire includes about 47,000 distinct CDR3 sequences, 40% to 60% of them detected once, and less than 45% sits in the top ten. Sequencing was performed on peripheral blood, taken before TCRalphabeta/CD19-depleted stem cell transplant. The receptors were gathered from a boy younger than two with SCID, due to receive a stem cell transplant.

The chain uses TRBV12-3 or TRBV12-4 and TRBJ2-2; D not certain. The CDR3 runs 14 residues. V dropped 2 bases and J dropped 1 base, with 5 bases sitting between them. The CDR3 DNA follows: TGTGCCAGCAGTTTATTTGTGAACACCGGGGAGCTGTTTTTT. The encoded protein is CASSLFVNTGELFF.

This clonotype was found many times. The chain uses TRBV5-1 and TRBJ2-1; 14 positions agree with TRBD2. In germline, CDR1 is SGHRS, CDR2 YFSETQ. The CDR3 length is 17 residues. V trimming: 3 bases; J trimming: 12 bases; junction bases outside the gene matches: 14. The CDR3 coding sequence is TGCGCCAGCAGCTCATCCTCCGGACTAGCGGGGGGCCCCGCGCAGTTCTTC. It codes for CASSSSSGLAGGPAQFF. The full variable domain, with the rest looked up from reference TRBV5-1 and TRBJ2-1, is KAGVTQTPRYLIKTRGQQVTLSCSPISGHRSVSWYQQTPGQGLQFLFEYFSETQRNKGNFPGRFSGRQFSNSRSEMNVSTLELGDSALYLCASSSSSGLAGGPAQFFGPGTRLTVL.